This entry lists 23 T cell receptor beta chains sequenced from one sample in a study of T cell repertoires in cytomegalovirus infection (dated by TCRdb to about 2019). These reads were obtained on an Illumina HiSeq 1500. TCRdb reran the public reads through fastp at Q25 and MiXCR, keeping productive beta chains. For every CDR3 protein sequence, its rows merge into one entry that carries the most common genes and DNA. The sample has roughly 720,000 distinct CDR3 sequences on record, 35% to 45% of them singletons. Of the sample, more than 2.5% is held by the ten largest clones. Sequenced material: PBMCs. The receptors stem from a human donor in good health (CMV status not recorded). Some clones in this sample may be carry-over from other donors' samples.

In this sample, this clonotype turned up a few times. The V gene is TRBV28, the J gene TRBJ2-2; D could derive from TRBD1 or TRBD2 (5 bases each). V lost 3 bases and J 3 bases, leaving 8 bases between the germline ends. The CDR3 runs 14 residues. Germline CDR1 and CDR2: MDHEN and SYDVKM. DNA of the CDR3: TGTGCCAGCAGTTTCATGGGGGACACCGGGGAGCTGTTTTTT. As protein: CASSFMGDTGELFF.

This rearrangement joins TRBV20-1 to TRBJ2-7, with 13 bases lining up with TRBD2. V lost 4 bases and J lost 10; bases outside the gene matches: 16. CDR1 is DFQATT and CDR2 is SNEGSKA in the germline V gene (reference sequence). The CDR3 is 16 amino acids. CDR3 residues: CSATPWGRLAGGAQYF. CDR3 bases: TGCAGTGCTACCCCTTGGGGTCGACTAGCGGGAGGTGCCCAGTACTTC.

There are a few counts of this clonotype. The V call is TRBV20-1, the J call TRBJ1-1, with D hard to call. Trimming stripped 3 bases from V and 1 base from J, with 6 bases between. Germline V gives CDR1 DFQATT, CDR2 SNEGSKA (reference sequence). CDR3 length equals 12 residues. The CDR3: CSASQPNTEAFF. The CDR3 nucleotides read TGCAGTGCTAGCCAGCCGAACACTGAAGCTTTCTTT.

This clonotype turned up a few times. The chain carries TRBV6-5 and TRBJ2-2; 13 bases map to TRBD2. The V gene's germline CDR1 is MNHEY and CDR2 SVGAGI. J lost 0 bases, V lost 0 bases, and 1 base had no gene match. The CDR3 consists of 18 residues. CDR3 in DNA: TGTGCCAGCAGTTACTCGGGGACTAGCGGGGCGAACACCGGGGAGCTGTTTTTT. It translates to CASSYSGTSGANTGELFF.

This clonotype showed up just a few times. The genes are TRBV7-2 and TRBJ1-2; D is unclear. Trimming shortened V by 4 bases and J by 7 bases, and 16 bases separated the two germline ends. Looked up from germline, CDR1 is SGHTA and CDR2 is FQGNSA. CDR3 length: 14 residues. The CDR3 coding sequence is TGTGCCAGCAGCTCCCCTTTAGGGCATCGTGGCTACACCTTC. This sequence encodes CASSSPLGHRGYTF.

This clonotype showed up just a few times. The chain employs TRBV4-3 and TRBJ2-5; 10 bases are shared with TRBD2. The CDR3 contains 17 residues. Germline trimming cut 0 bases from V and 2 bases from J; bases unmatched to any gene: 6. Germline loops: CDR1 LGHNA, CDR2 YSLEER. CDR3 nucleotide sequence: TGCGCCAGCAGCCAAGAACGACTAGCGGGTTTACAAGAGACCCAGTACTTC. It yields the protein CASSQERLAGLQETQYF.

J is TRBJ2-7 and V is TRBV3-1; D call uncertain. The CDR3 contains 14 residues. V dropped 4 bases and J dropped 0 bases, with 10 bases sitting between them. The germline gives CDR1 LGHDT, CDR2 YNNKEL (reference sequence). CDR3 in amino acids: CASSLTGHSYEQYF. The CDR3 nucleotides are TGTGCCAGCAGCCTCACGGGCCACTCCTACGAGCAGTACTTC.

Of note for this clonotype: One end of the junction does not line up with germline, which may come from a read error. J is TRBJ2-1 and V is TRBV7-2, with D possibly matching TRBD2 (5 bases). CDR3 size: 12 residues. Germline V gene lookup returns CDR1 SGHTA and CDR2 FQGNSA. The DNA of the CDR3 is TGTGCAAGCAGCTCCTCCCCCGGGAATCAGTGCTTC. Translation gives CASSSSPGNQCF.

Written as DNA, the CDR3 is TGCAGTGCTAGAGTATTTGAAGCTTTCTTT. The encoded protein is CSARVFEAFF. The genes are TRBV20-1 and TRBJ1-1; the D is unclear. The V and J ends lost 1 base and 7 bases respectively, with 4 bases between them. The V gene's germline CDR1 is DFQATT and CDR2 SNEGSKA (reference sequence). This CDR3 is 10 amino acids long.

This clonotype was seen more than once but under ten times. The genes are TRBV10-3 and TRBJ2-1; TRBD1 is a possible D gene (5 bases). V was cut by 3 bases and J by 0 bases, with 12 bases left in between. The V gene's germline CDR1 is ENHRY and CDR2 SYGVKD. There are 16 residues in the CDR3. The CDR3 reads CAISDGGQSSYNEQFF. The CDR3 bases are TGTGCCATCAGTGATGGCGGACAAAGCTCCTACAATGAGCAGTTCTTC.

This chain connects TRBV7-9 to TRBJ2-5, with 9 nucleotides matching TRBD2. The V and J ends lost 4 bases and 6 bases, in that order; junction bases with no gene match: 9. The CDR3 consists of 15 residues. The germline gives CDR1 SEHNR, CDR2 FQNEAQ (reference sequence). The CDR3: CASSYTSGRQQTQYF. DNA of the CDR3: TGTGCCAGCAGCTACACTAGCGGGCGACAACAGACCCAGTACTTC.

The table lists this clonotype with a count of one. This chain connects TRBV5-6 to TRBJ2-4; TRBD2 matches 10 bases. Germline values: CDR1 SGHDT, CDR2 YYEEEE. The CDR3 length is 19 residues. Trimming cost V 4 bases and J 0 bases; bases outside gene matches: 13. The CDR3 DNA reads as TGTGCCAGCAGCCCAAACAGCGGGAGGGCCAACCTAGCCAAAAACATTCAGTACTTC. Protein product: CASSPNSGRANLAKNIQYF.

This clonotype was detected only a few times. J is TRBJ1-5 and V is TRBV19; 8 bases align to TRBD1. Losses at the gene ends were 1 base for V and 9 bases for J; bases not matched to a gene: 2. There are 13 residues in the CDR3. Germline V gene sequence: CDR1 LNHDA, CDR2 SQIVND (reference sequence). CDR3 nucleotide sequence: TGTGCCAGTAGTATAGGGACAGGGCCGCCCCAGCATTTT. This translates into CASSIGTGPPQHF.

A few counts support this clonotype. The chain links TRBV6-6 to TRBJ1-6, with D tentatively TRBD1 (5 bases). Germline V gives CDR1 MNHNY, CDR2 SVGAGI (reference sequence). This CDR3 region has 13 residues. The germline V and J ends were trimmed by 5 bases and 7 bases, with 9 bases remaining between them. The CDR3 protein is CASSEGLNSPLHF. In DNA form, the CDR3 reads TGTGCCAGCAGTGAGGGACTGAATTCACCCCTCCACTTT.

In its sample, this clonotype was seen a few times. The chain has TRBV5-4 and TRBJ2-3, with 10 nucleotides matching TRBD2. Unmatched junction bases numbered 5, after V lost 0 bases and J lost 4 bases. This CDR3 contains 16 residues. Germline V gene data show CDR1 as SGHNT and CDR2 as YYREEE (reference sequence). Written as DNA, the CDR3 is TGTGCCAGCAGCTTGGCCAAGACTAGCGGGCCAGATACGCAGTATTTT. Its protein product is CASSLAKTSGPDTQYF. Full variable domain (rest looked up from reference TRBV5-4 and TRBJ2-3): ETGVTQSPTHLIKTRGQQVTLRCSSQSGHNTVSWYQQALGQGPQFIFQYYREEENGRGNFPPRFSGLQFPNYSSELNVNALELDDSALYLCASSLAKTSGPDTQYFGPGTRLTVL.

This chain connects TRBV4-2 to TRBJ1-2; D remains unclear. The germline CDR1 and CDR2 sequences are LGHNA and YNFKEQ. Trimming pared 0 bases from V and 6 bases from J, leaving 8 bases between. The CDR3 contains 13 residues. CDR3: CASSQDLSNGYTF. CDR3 bases: TGTGCCAGCAGCCAAGATTTATCGAATGGCTACACCTTC.

This clonotype has more than one count but fewer than ten. The gene calls are TRBV28 and TRBJ1-6, with 8 bases that match TRBD1. CDR1 is MDHEN and CDR2 is SYDVKM in the germline V gene. The CDR3 sequence is 16 residues long. The trim removed 3 bases at V and 6 bases at J, leaving 7 bases unmatched. This chain's CDR3 is CASSFPRGPTNSPLHF. The CDR3 coding sequence is TGTGCCAGCAGTTTCCCCAGGGGGCCCACTAATTCACCCCTCCACTTT. The entire variable domain, with the rest obtained from reference TRBV28 and TRBJ1-6, is as follows: DVKVTQSSRYLVKRTGEKVFLECVQDMDHENMFWYRQDPGLGLRLIYFSYDVKMKEKGDIPEGYSVSREKKERFSLILESASTNQTSMYLCASSFPRGPTNSPLHFGNGTRLTVT.

About this clonotype: The junction and the germline gene differ at one end; a read error may be behind it. This sequence joins TRBV27 and TRBJ2-3; TRBD1 matches at 7 bases. Germline loops: CDR1 MNHEY, CDR2 SMNVEV (reference sequence). The CDR3 is 18 residues long. The CDR3, as DNA: TGTGCCAGCAGTTATAAAAATCTGGGGGACAGTAAATCGGATATGCAGTATTTT. It is translated as CASSYKNLGDSKSDMQYF.

CDR3 sequence: CASSFERGLGNLTLHF. The CDR3, as DNA: TGCGCCAGCAGCTTTGAGAGGGGGCTAGGAAATTTGACCCTCCACTTT. The chain carries TRBV5-1 and TRBJ1-6, with 7 bases identical to TRBD1. Losses at the gene ends were 2 bases for V and 14 bases for J; bases not matched to a gene: 16. CDR1 is SGHRS, CDR2 YFSETQ, per germline. The CDR3 runs to 16 residues.

This clonotype was seen at least ten times. The chain employs TRBV6-2 or TRBV6-3 and TRBJ1-5, with a possible D match to TRBD1 (6 bases). The germline gives CDR1 MNHEY, CDR2 SVGEGT. The V and J ends lost 5 bases and 1 base respectively, with 9 bases between them. This CDR3 comprises 14 residues. CDR3 region: CASSTTGSNQPQHF. The CDR3 nucleotides are TGTGCCAGCAGTACCACAGGGAGCAATCAGCCCCAGCATTTT.

The V and J genes are TRBV10-3 and TRBJ2-6; 8 bases align to TRBD2. The CDR3 runs to 19 residues. In germline, CDR1 is ENHRY, CDR2 SYGVKD. After removal of 10 bases from V and 0 bases from J, the junction contained 17 bases not matched to a gene. The DNA of the CDR3 is TGTGCCACCGGGGGGGCATTTGGAGATGCCCTCTCTGGGGCCAACGTCCTGACTTTC. Amino acid sequence: CATGGAFGDALSGANVLTF.

This clonotype came up a few times. The J gene is TRBJ2-3, the V gene TRBV12-3 or TRBV12-4; D remains ambiguous. Trimming stripped 6 bases from V and 7 bases from J, with 11 bases between. The CDR3 is 12 amino acids. The CDR3 spells CASSPGPHTQYF. The CDR3 DNA reads TGTGCCAGCAGCCCAGGACCCCATACGCAGTATTTT.

J is TRBJ2-2 and V is TRBV12-3 or TRBV12-4, with 8 bases fitting TRBD2. This CDR3 region has 16 residues. Trimming removed 3 bases from V and 0 bases from J; junction bases left unmatched: 3. This CDR3 reads CASSFGSGANTGELFF. In DNA form, the CDR3 reads TGTGCCAGCAGTTTCGGTAGCGGGGCGAACACCGGGGAGCTGTTTTTT.